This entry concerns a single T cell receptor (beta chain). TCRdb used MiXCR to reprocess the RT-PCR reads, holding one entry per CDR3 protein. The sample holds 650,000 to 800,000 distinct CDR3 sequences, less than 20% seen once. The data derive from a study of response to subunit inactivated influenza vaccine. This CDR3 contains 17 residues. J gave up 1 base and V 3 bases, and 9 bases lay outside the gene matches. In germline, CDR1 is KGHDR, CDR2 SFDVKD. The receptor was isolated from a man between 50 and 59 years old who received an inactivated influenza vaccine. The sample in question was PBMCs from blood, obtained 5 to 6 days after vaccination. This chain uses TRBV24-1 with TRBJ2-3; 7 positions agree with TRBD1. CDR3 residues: CATSDGPGGDGTDTQYF. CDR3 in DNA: TGTGCCACCAGTGATGGCCCAGGGGGAGACGGCACAGATACGCAGTATTTT.